The 8 T cell receptor beta chains given below trace back to one sample, sequenced in a study of cytomegalovirus exposure and HLA in healthy donors. PCR involved 60 Vbeta and 13 Jbeta primers. Only in-frame clones appear in the TCRdb table, and some are missing; sequencing was by immunoSEQ multiplex PCR. There are 130,000 or so clones in the sample; 65% to 85% occur only once, and around 1.2% lies in the top ten. Sequencing input: PBMCs. These receptors were taken from a man over 45 in good health and CMV-seronegative.

V gene TRBV7-2 combines with J gene TRBJ1-5; 11 bases agree with TRBD1. CDR3 size: 16 residues. Unmatched junction bases numbered 5, after V lost 1 base and J lost 6 bases. Germline CDR1 reads SGHTA; CDR2 reads FQGNSA. CDR3 DNA: TGTGCCAGCAGCTTAGGGACCGGGACAGGGGGTCAGCCCCAGCATTTT. It specifies CASSLGTGTGGQPQHF.

CDR3 in DNA: TGTGCCAGCAGTCAACAGGGGAACACTGAAGCTTTCTTT. Protein: CASSQQGNTEAFF. The V gene is TRBV7-9, the J gene TRBJ1-1; D might be TRBD1 (6 bases). The CDR3 contains 13 residues. Germline V gene data show CDR1 as SEHNR and CDR2 as FQNEAQ (reference sequence). V gave up 6 bases and J gave up 1 base, with 9 bases separating them.

CDR3 sequence: CSGRSYNEQFF. CDR3 coding DNA: TGCAGCGGCAGATCCTACAATGAGCAGTTCTTC. The chain joins TRBV29-1 to TRBJ2-1; no firm D call. CDR1 is SQVTM, CDR2 ANQGSEA, per germline. Trimming took off 7 bases at V and 1 base at J, with 5 bases between the two ends. The CDR3 runs 11 residues.

The V call is TRBV5-1, the J call TRBJ2-3; 10 nucleotides align to TRBD1. The CDR3 extends over 15 amino acids. J gave up 3 bases and V 4 bases, and 5 bases lay outside the gene matches. The germline V gene has CDR1 SGHRS and CDR2 YFSETQ. CDR3 nucleotide sequence: TGCGCCAGCAGCCCTCCGGGACAGGGGACAGATACGCAGTATTTT. Protein: CASSPPGQGTDTQYF.

The V gene is TRBV28, the J gene TRBJ2-7, with TRBD1 matching 8 bases. The CDR3 runs to 15 residues. CDR1 MDHEN and CDR2 SYDVKM come from the germline V gene. The V gene end was trimmed by 3 bases and the J gene end by 5 bases; junction bases not matched to a gene: 9. This CDR3 is CASSFPGGGIDEQYF. Here the CDR3 DNA reads TGTGCCAGCAGTTTCCCAGGGGGCGGGATCGACGAGCAGTACTTC. Together with reference TRBV28 and TRBJ2-7, the CDR3 gives the full variable domain: DVKVTQSSRYLVKRTGEKVFLECVQDMDHENMFWYRQDPGLGLRLIYFSYDVKMKEKGDIPEGYSVSREKKERFSLILESASTNQTSMYLCASSFPGGGIDEQYFGPGTRLTVT.

The rearrangement joins TRBV5-4 to TRBJ1-2; D unclear. Between the trimmed V and J ends, which lost 0 bases and 6 bases, there was a span of 15 bases. The germline gives CDR1 SGHNT, CDR2 YYREEE (reference sequence). The CDR3 has 15 residues. The CDR3 region is CASSLDTQPKDGYTF. The CDR3 nucleotides read TGTGCCAGCAGCTTGGATACACAGCCAAAGGATGGCTACACCTTC. The variable domain in full, with the rest retrieved from reference TRBV5-4 and TRBJ1-2, is ETGVTQSPTHLIKTRGQQVTLRCSSQSGHNTVSWYQQALGQGPQFIFQYYREEENGRGNFPPRFSGLQFPNYSSELNVNALELDDSALYLCASSLDTQPKDGYTFGSGTRLTVV.

This chain links TRBV19 with TRBJ1-1, with a weak D call TRBD1 (6 bases). V dropped 6 bases and J dropped 6 bases, with 14 bases sitting between them. CDR1 and CDR2 (germline): LNHDA, SQIVND (reference sequence). CDR3 length equals 13 residues. In nucleotides, the CDR3 is TGTGCCAGTAGCGCACAGGGTTGGGCTGAAGCTTTCTTT. It yields the protein CASSAQGWAEAFF.

The chain carries TRBV5-1 and TRBJ2-7; TRBD1 is a possible D gene (5 bases). V lost 5 bases and J 0 bases, leaving 18 bases between the germline ends. Looked up from germline, CDR1 is SGHRS and CDR2 is YFSETQ. The CDR3 sequence is 16 residues long. DNA of the CDR3: TGCGCCAGCAGAAGGGCGCCACAGGAGAGCTCCTACGAGCAGTACTTC. Translating gives CASRRAPQESSYEQYF.